This T cell receptor beta chain was observed in a study of blood T cell repertoires in COVID-19. V lost 2 bases, J lost 0 bases, and 3 bases stayed unmatched. The germline V gene has CDR1 SGHRS and CDR2 YFSETQ. This CDR3 is built from 15 residues. Per the original data handling: From reference gene primer amplification, estimates of nucleated cell counts were derived. Assay used: immunoSEQ multiplex PCR; TCRdb lists only in-frame clones, some missing. V and J calls and clone size are copied from that table; D and trimming were computed from the DNA. The table lists fewer than 300,000 clones, roughly 90% of them singletons.

This receptor was identified in a man aged 25-40 years with acute or convalescent COVID-19. Sequences were obtained from peripheral blood. V and J are TRBV5-1 and TRBJ2-3; TRBD1 aligns across 7 bases. DNA for the CDR3: TGCGCCAGCAGCTTAGGGGGCAGGAGCACAGATACGCAGTATTTT. Translating gives CASSLGGRSTDTQYF.